What follows describes a single TCR beta chain. The antigen is undetermined. These data come from a study of cytomegalovirus exposure and HLA in healthy donors. Study background: The use of the same platform for the 120 or so validation repertoires and the roughly 630 first-cohort repertoires was reported by a later analysis. Points from the study as a whole: In vitro experiments confirmed that a few CMV-associated chains were specific for CMV antigens.

This table comes from immunoSEQ multiplex PCR, and its TCRdb copy is limited to in-frame clones, with some not included. Found here are about 49,000 clones, roughly nine tenths of them singletons; the top ten hold around 1.4%. Trimming pared 4 bases from V and 9 bases from J, leaving 16 bases between. The CDR3 is made up of 14 amino acids. Germline loops: CDR1 SGHTA, CDR2 FQGTGA. This sequence originates from a man between 18 and 35 years old in good health and CMV-seronegative. Material: PBMCs. The rearrangement links TRBV7-3 to TRBJ2-1, with a possible D match to TRBD2 (6 bases). CDR3 residues: CASSSRGSGGEQFF. DNA of the CDR3: TGTGCCAGCAGCTCCCGGGGCTCCGGGGGTGAGCAGTTCTTC.